One and the same sample provided the 8 T cell receptor beta chains below, sequenced in a study of T cells in Graves' hyperthyroidism and ophthalmopathy. TCR beta CDR3 region amplification was performed from RNA transcripts. An initial round of RT-PCR targeting the TCR CDR3 relied on the HTBI primer set. One entry per CDR3 protein results from TCRdb running MiXCR on the multiplex PCR reads. The table has about 700,000 distinct CDR3 sequences, around 15% seen once. The sample was blood. These receptor sequences come from a woman aged 18-29 years with Graves' hyperthyroidism.

The chain links TRBV24-1 to TRBJ2-5, with 8 bases matching TRBD1. In germline, CDR1 is KGHDR, CDR2 SFDVKD. With V trimmed by 6 bases and J by 4 bases, 6 bases remained unmatched. This CDR3 comprises 14 residues. The CDR3 loop reads CATSSGGTGETQYF. The CDR3 DNA is TGTGCCACCAGTTCGGGCGGGACAGGAGAGACCCAGTACTTC.

In the case of this clonotype: A junction end diverges from the germline sequence, so it may reflect a read error. The chain couples TRBV19 to TRBJ1-1, with a tentative D call TRBD1 (5 bases). CDR1 is LNHDA, CDR2 SQIVND, per germline (reference sequence). There are 15 residues in the CDR3. The CDR3 protein is CTSTAWTGDNTEAFF. The CDR3 nucleotides read TGTACCAGTACTGCGTGGACGGGGGACAACACTGAAGCTTTCTTT. Filled out from reference TRBV19 and TRBJ1-1, the complete variable domain reads DGGITQSPKYLFRKEGQNVTLSCEQNLNHDAMYWYRQDPGQGLRLIYYSQIVNDFQKGDIAEGYSVSREKKESFPLTVTSAQKNPTAFYLCTSTAWTGDNTEAFFGQGTRLTVV.

This clonotype appeared a few times. The V and J genes are TRBV7-9 and TRBJ2-7; D may be TRBD1 (6 bases). The length of the CDR3 is 14 residues. V was shortened by 3 bases and J by 6 bases, with 15 bases between the two germline ends. The germline V gene encodes CDR1 SEHNR and CDR2 FQNEAQ (reference sequence). CDR3 coding DNA: TGTGCCAGCAGCTTTGACAGGTCCCATATCGAGCAGTACTTC. Translation gives CASSFDRSHIEQYF.

A few counts support this clonotype. CDR3: CSARQTGAASYEQYF. The DNA for the CDR3 is TGCAGTGCTAGACAGACAGGTGCGGCCTCCTACGAGCAGTACTTC. The gene calls are TRBV20-1 and TRBJ2-7; D perhaps matches TRBD1 (6 bases). The CDR3 runs to 15 residues. V was clipped by 2 bases and J by 0 bases, with 14 bases between them. Germline CDR1 is DFQATT and CDR2 is SNEGSKA (reference sequence).

This clonotype occurred a few times. This sequence joins TRBV7-8 and TRBJ1-2; 7 positions agree with TRBD1. The CDR3 totals 13 residues. Germline-derived CDR1 and CDR2 are SGHVS and FQNEAQ. The junction had 5 bases not matched to a gene; V was cut back by 6 bases and J by 4 bases. The CDR3 coding sequence is TGTGCCAGCAGTTATACAGGGGCCTATGGCTACACCTTC. Encoded protein: CASSYTGAYGYTF.

The V gene is TRBV27, the J gene TRBJ2-3; D not resolved. CDR1 MNHEY and CDR2 SMNVEV come from the germline V gene (reference sequence). V lost 2 bases to trimming and J lost 3 bases, with 18 bases between them. The CDR3 spans 17 residues. This CDR3 reads CASSLRRVASRTDTQYF. The DNA of the CDR3 is TGTGCCAGCAGTTTACGGAGAGTTGCCAGTCGGACAGATACGCAGTATTTT.

This clonotype has ten or more counts. The gene calls are TRBV7-3 and TRBJ2-7, with D tentatively TRBD1 (6 bases). The ends were cut back, 5 bases at V and 2 bases at J, with 16 bases in the middle. The CDR3 length is 15 residues. The germline gives CDR1 SGHTA, CDR2 FQGTGA. Written as DNA, the CDR3 is TGTGCCAGCAGCCCGGACAGTTTACCACCCTACGAGCAGTACTTC. Translation gives CASSPDSLPPYEQYF.

V gene TRBV11-3 combines with J gene TRBJ2-1; D may be TRBD2 (5 bases). Per the germline V gene, CDR1 is SGHNT and CDR2 is YENEEA. The CDR3 is 14 amino acids. Trimming pared 6 bases from V and 6 bases from J, leaving 15 bases between. This chain's CDR3 is CASRFSGIGNEQFF. The CDR3 bases are TGTGCCAGCAGGTTCTCCGGGATCGGCAATGAGCAGTTCTTC.